The sample holds a few counts of the clone carrying this T cell receptor (beta chain). Its antigen is not identified. This sample is part of a study of T cells in Graves' hyperthyroidism and ophthalmopathy. Study results and limitations: The majority of expanded thyroid clonotypes above 0.001 also appeared in blood. It was a median 6.5 months before onset that the model predicted ophthalmopathy.

V lost 0 bases, J lost 7 bases, and 12 bases lay in between. This CDR3 region has 14 residues. Germline values: CDR1 LGHNA, CDR2 YSLEER. The CDR3 regions of TCR beta were amplified from RNA transcripts. First-round RT-PCR of the TCR CDR3 relied on the HTBI primer set. TCRdb passed the multiplex PCR reads through MiXCR, listing each CDR3 protein once. The table has some 570,000 distinct CDR3 sequences, 17% seen once. The receptor's source is a woman younger than 30 with Graves' ophthalmopathy. The rearrangement joins TRBV4-3 to TRBJ2-5, with TRBD1 as a possible D gene (6 bases). Sequencing was done on a sample of blood. The CDR3 coding sequence is TGCGCCAGCAGCCAAGAACAGGGTGGGGGGACCCAGTACTTC. It specifies CASSQEQGGGTQYF.